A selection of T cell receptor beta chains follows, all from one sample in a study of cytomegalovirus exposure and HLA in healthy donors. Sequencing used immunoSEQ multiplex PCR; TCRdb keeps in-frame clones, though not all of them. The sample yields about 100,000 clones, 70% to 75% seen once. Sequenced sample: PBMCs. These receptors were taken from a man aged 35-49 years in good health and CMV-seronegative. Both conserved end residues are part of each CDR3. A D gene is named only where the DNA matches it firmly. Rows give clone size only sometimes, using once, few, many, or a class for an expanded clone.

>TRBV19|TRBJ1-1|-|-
CASSIAVTGRNTEAFF
TGTGCCAGTAGTATAGCGGTCACAGGGCGGAACACTGAAGCTTTCTTT
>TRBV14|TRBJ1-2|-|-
CASSQAQGFYGYTF
TGTGCCAGCAGCCAAGCGCAGGGCTTTTATGGCTACACCTTC
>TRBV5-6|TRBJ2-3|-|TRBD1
CASSLPPGGAGDTQYF
TGTGCCAGCAGCTTACCCCCAGGGGGCGCAGGAGATACGCAGTATTTT
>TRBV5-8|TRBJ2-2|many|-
CASSLSASSATGELFF
TGTGCCAGCAGCTTGAGCGCTAGTTCCGCCACCGGGGAGCTGTTTTTT
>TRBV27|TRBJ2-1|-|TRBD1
CASSSQGAYVGEQFF
TGTGCCAGCAGTTCACAGGGGGCCTATGTCGGTGAGCAGTTCTTC
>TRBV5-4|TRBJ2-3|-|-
CASSLAGKGWDTQYF
TGTGCCAGCAGCTTGGCCGGAAAGGGGTGGGATACGCAGTATTTT
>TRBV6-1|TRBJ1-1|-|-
CASRVQGFTEAFF
TGTGCCAGCAGGGTACAGGGTTTCACTGAAGCTTTCTTT
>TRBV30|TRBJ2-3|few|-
CAWSVGQSHMDTQYF
TGTGCCTGGAGTGTAGGACAGTCCCACATGGATACGCAGTATTTT
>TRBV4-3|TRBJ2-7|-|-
CASSQDAGVYEQYF
TGCGCCAGCAGCCAAGACGCAGGGGTCTACGAGCAGTACTTC
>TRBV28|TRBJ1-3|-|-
CASSFGGDSGNTIYF
TGTGCCAGCAGTTTCGGCGGCGACTCTGGAAACACCATATATTTT
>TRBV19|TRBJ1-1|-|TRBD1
CASSPQGRTEAFF
TGTGCCAGTAGCCCACAGGGGCGAACTGAAGCTTTCTTT
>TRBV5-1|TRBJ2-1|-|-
CASSLGGHNEQFF
TGCGCCAGCAGCTTGGGGGGGCACAATGAGCAGTTCTTC
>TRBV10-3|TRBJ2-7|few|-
CATGQQGYEQYF
TGTGCCACCGGACAACAAGGCTACGAGCAGTACTTC
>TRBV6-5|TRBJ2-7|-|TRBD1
CASSSTGDKQYF
TGTGCCAGCAGTTCCACAGGGGATAAGCAGTACTTC
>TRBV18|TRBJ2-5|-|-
CASSRRSQETQYF
TGTGCCAGCTCACGTCGCAGCCAAGAGACCCAGTACTTC
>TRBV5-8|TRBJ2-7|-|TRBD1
CASSLFGVGPDRLELYF
TGTGCCAGCAGCTTGTTTGGGGTCGGCCCGGACAGGCTGGAGCTGTACTTC
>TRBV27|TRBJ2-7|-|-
CASSPNSYEQYF
TGTGCCAGCAGTCCCAACTCATACGAGCAGTACTTC
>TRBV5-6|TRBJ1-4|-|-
CASSLFTGVANEKLFF
TGTGCCAGCAGCTTGTTCACGGGGGTGGCTAATGAAAAACTGTTTTTT
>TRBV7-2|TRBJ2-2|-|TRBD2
CASSLAMTSGGLNTGELFF
TGTGCCAGCAGCTTAGCGATGACTAGCGGGGGGTTGAACACCGGGGAGCTGTTTTTT
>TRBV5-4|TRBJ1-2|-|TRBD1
CASSLVAGGEYGYTF
TGTGCCAGCAGCTTGGTGGCAGGGGGCGAGTATGGCTACACCTTC
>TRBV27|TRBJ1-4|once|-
CASSSRTVNEKLFF
TGTGCCAGCAGTTCCCGCACTGTTAATGAAAAACTGTTTTTT
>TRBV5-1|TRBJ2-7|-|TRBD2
CASSLYGGGAGEQYF
TGCGCCAGCAGCTTGTATGGCGGGGGGGCGGGCGAGCAGTACTTC
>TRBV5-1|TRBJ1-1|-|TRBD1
CASSLGTGAMNTEAFF
TGCGCCAGCAGCTTGGGGACAGGGGCTATGAACACTGAAGCTTTCTTT